This entry is about one TCR beta chain. These data come from a study of control samples from healthy donors and cancer patients. V was clipped by 6 bases and J by 0 bases; unmatched bases: 1. Germline CDR1 and CDR2: KGHSH and LQKENI. This CDR3 region has 16 residues. Here immunoSEQ multiplex PCR was the method, and the copy in TCRdb shows in-frame clones only, minus some. The sample comprises some 150,000 clones, about 94% of which are singletons, and 4.5% to 6% rests with the top ten. The chain recombines TRBV18 with TRBJ1-6, with 11 bases matching TRBD1. Sequencing input: blood. The source of this sequence is a man between 40 and 49 years old in good health. DNA for the CDR3: TGTGCCAGCTCCGGACAGGGGGCCTCCTATAATTCACCCCTCCACTTT. Translated, it gives CASSGQGASYNSPLHF.